This TCR beta chain was retrieved from a study of cytomegalovirus exposure and HLA in healthy donors. V dropped 4 bases and J dropped 7 bases, with 11 bases sitting between them. This CDR3 contains 12 residues. In germline, CDR1 is SGHKS, CDR2 YYEKEE (reference sequence). In the PCR, 60 Vbeta and 13 Jbeta primers were used. TCRdb's table, derived via immunoSEQ multiplex PCR, lists solely in-frame clones and lacks some. In the table there are around 64,000 clones, 75% to 90% of which are singletons. Sequencing was done on a sample of PBMCs. V usage is TRBV5-5 and J usage is TRBJ1-1; D remains ambiguous. This clonotype originated in a woman between 25 and 40 years old in good health and CMV-seropositive. CDR3 sequence (DNA): TGTGCCAGCAGCCCCGAGTTCTTTGAAGCTTTCTTT. Translating gives CASSPEFFEAFF.